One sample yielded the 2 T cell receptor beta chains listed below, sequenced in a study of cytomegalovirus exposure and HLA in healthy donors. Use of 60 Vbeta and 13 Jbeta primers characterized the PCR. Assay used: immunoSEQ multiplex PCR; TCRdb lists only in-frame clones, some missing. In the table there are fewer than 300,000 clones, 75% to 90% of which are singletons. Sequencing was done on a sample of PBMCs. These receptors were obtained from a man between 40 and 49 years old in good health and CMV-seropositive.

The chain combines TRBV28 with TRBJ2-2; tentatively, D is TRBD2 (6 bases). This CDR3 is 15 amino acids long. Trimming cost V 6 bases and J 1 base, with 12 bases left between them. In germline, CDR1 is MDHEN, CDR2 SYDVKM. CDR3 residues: CASRTGTLNTGELFF. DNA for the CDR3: TGTGCCAGCAGGACGGGGACTCTGAACACCGGGGAGCTGTTTTTT. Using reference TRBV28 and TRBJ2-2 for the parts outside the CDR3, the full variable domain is DVKVTQSSRYLVKRTGEKVFLECVQDMDHENMFWYRQDPGLGLRLIYFSYDVKMKEKGDIPEGYSVSREKKERFSLILESASTNQTSMYLCASRTGTLNTGELFFGEGSRLTVL.

CDR3 amino acids: CASSQFTGGGQPQHF. The CDR3 DNA is TGCGCCAGCAGCCAATTCACAGGGGGGGGACAGCCCCAGCATTTT. V usage is TRBV4-1 and J usage is TRBJ1-5; 8 positions match TRBD1. The CDR3 covers 15 residues. Germline V gives CDR1 MGHRA, CDR2 YSYEKL. J was trimmed by 7 bases and V by 2 bases; bases with no gene match: 7.